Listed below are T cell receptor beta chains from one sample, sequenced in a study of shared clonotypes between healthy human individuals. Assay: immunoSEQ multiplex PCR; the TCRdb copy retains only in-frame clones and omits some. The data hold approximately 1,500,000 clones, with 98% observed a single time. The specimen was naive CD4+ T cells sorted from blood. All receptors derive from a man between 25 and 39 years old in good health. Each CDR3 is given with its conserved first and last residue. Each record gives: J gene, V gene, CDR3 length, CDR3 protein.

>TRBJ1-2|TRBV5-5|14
CASSLGGQNYGYTF
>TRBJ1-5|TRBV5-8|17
CASSHYGTGTFNQPQHF
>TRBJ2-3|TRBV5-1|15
CASRGLAGSTDTQYF
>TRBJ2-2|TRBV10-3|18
CATRNNWGQGEYTGELFF
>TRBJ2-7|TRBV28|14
CASRPRQGADEQYF
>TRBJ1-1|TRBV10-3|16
CAIRETPGATNTEAFF
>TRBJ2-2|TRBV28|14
CASSRTGNTGELFF
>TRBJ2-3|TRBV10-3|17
CAISSRGTGWDKDTQYF
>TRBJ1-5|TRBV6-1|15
CASSGTIDSNQPQHF
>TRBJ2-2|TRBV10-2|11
CASTERRELFF
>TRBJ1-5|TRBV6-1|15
CASSEARGINQPQHF
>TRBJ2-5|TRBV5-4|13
CASSLPEQETQYF
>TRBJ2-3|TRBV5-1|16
CASSPPSGRFTDTQYF
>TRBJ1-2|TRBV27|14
CASSFVGRGYGYTF
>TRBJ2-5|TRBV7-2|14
CASSLFAGVETQYF
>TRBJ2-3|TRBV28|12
CASSEVGDTQYF
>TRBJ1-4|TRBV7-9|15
CASSSGRQSNEKLFF
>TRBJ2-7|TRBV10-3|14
CAISDSGTAYEQYF